Sequencing of this T cell receptor (beta chain) was carried out in a study of blood T cell repertoires in COVID-19 (dated by TCRdb to about 2020). With regard to the full study: The collaborator samples originated in the United States, Italy and Spain and spanned the acute and convalescent phases of COVID-19. A de-identified subject ID, COVID-19 status, age in years and sex were almost always included in the sample metadata. HLA class I and class II types, where available, came from metadata supplied by the sample provider rather than from assay-based typing. Deeply sampled blood TCRbeta repertoires from subjects exposed to, actively infected with, or recovered from COVID-19 were included in the dataset. The repertoires were released in a freely available public database intended as a resource for research on the immune response to SARS-CoV-2. The material from the prospective study consisted of cDNA or gDNA derived from T cells, B-cell-depleted T cells, or PBMCs. Samples were obtained from the ongoing ImmuneRACE study (first 160 participants) and from over 1,000 subjects provided by 6 global collaborators.

TCRbeta CDR3 regions were amplified from genomic DNA using the immunoSEQ Assay, a bias-controlled multiplex PCR. The authors processed their data as follows. Within the assay, amplification of reference gene primers was used to estimate how many nucleated cells each sample contained. To quantify the absolute abundance of each unique TCRbeta CDR3 rearrangement, sequence reads were collapsed and filtered. For each sample, productive Simpson clonality was calculated as the square root of Simpson's diversity index over productive rearrangements. As stored in TCRdb, this immuneACCESS dataset retains in-frame rearrangements with V and J assigned. A fraction of the clones does not appear; measured against another copy, unresolved V genes explain less than half of the discrepancy, and the remainder lacks a known reason. The V and J calls and the clone size are those of that table, but D and trimming were determined from the DNA. This sample lists approximately 400,000 clones; approximately 90% were detected once. In total, the top ten clones hold more than 0.85% of the sample.

The investigation overall reported the following: Clinical and demographic metadata were provided uncurated, with the amount varying by source and participant.

The CDR3 runs 12 residues from the cysteine to the phenylalanine. Only the CDR3 region is kept as DNA, spanning 36 bases read in frame from base 1. In the germline V gene (reference sequence), CDR1 corresponds to LNHDA and CDR2 to SQIVND. V has 7 bases trimmed and J has 5 bases trimmed; junction bases matching no gene number 4. In the prospective study, participants were roughly 18 to 89 years old, resided in about two dozen geographic areas of the United States, and were enrolled through a virtual design. To assign participants to cohorts, the prospective study relied on clinical history that participants themselves reported in a screening survey and a study questionnaire. Exposed participants had been in contact, within 2 weeks of entering the study, with a person who had a PCR-confirmed or clinician-diagnosed case of COVID-19. Each participant in the prospective study had whole blood, serum and a nasopharyngeal or oropharyngeal swab collected by mobile phlebotomists. Additional blood draws and questionnaires over an approximately two-month period could optionally be provided by prospective study participants. Prospective study blood samples were shipped either frozen or at room temperature before DNA extraction.

On this clone: The specificity of this receptor is unknown. Base quality data are lacking; no much larger clone is found one base away.

Recombination connected TRBV19 to TRBJ1-1, with 7 central nucleotides matching TRBD1. The sample comprised PBMCs or T cells enriched from blood (not recorded which). The clonotype was recovered from a woman in her 40s who had been exposed to COVID-19. The CDR3 has the sequence CASTGGYTEAFF. The DNA sequence is as follows: TGTGCCAGTACAGGGGGATATACTGAAGCTTTCTTT. With the portions outside the CDR3 filled from the reference TRBV19 and TRBJ1-1 genes, the complete variable region becomes DGGITQSPKYLFRKEGQNVTLSCEQNLNHDAMYWYRQDPGQGLRLIYYSQIVNDFQKGDIAEGYSVSREKKESFPLTVTSAQKNPTAFYLCASTGGYTEAFFGQGTRLTVV.